The 8 T cell receptor beta chains below come from one sample, sequenced in a study of read filtering for tumor transcriptome and immune sequencing. This library used roughly 400 ng RNA and molecular barcoded adaptors spanning alpha/delta and beta/gamma chains. Via MiXCR, TCRdb re-called the reads, giving one row per CDR3 protein. The data contain approximately 150,000 distinct CDR3 sequences, approximately 13% of them singletons. Sequencing was carried out using a population of CD138-negative cells sorted from bone marrow. These receptors came from a donor older than 35 with multiple myeloma.

This clonotype occurred many times. J is TRBJ1-1 and V is TRBV7-2; 8 bases line up with TRBD1. Germline V lookup: CDR1 SGHTA, CDR2 FQGNSA. Trimming cost V 5 bases and J 7 bases; bases outside gene matches: 9. The CDR3 runs 14 residues. CDR3 protein: CASSATGGVGEAFF. DNA for the CDR3: TGTGCCAGCAGCGCAACAGGGGGAGTAGGTGAAGCTTTCTTT.

Many counts were recorded for this clonotype. This chain uses TRBV5-1 with TRBJ2-1; D call uncertain. Trimming took 6 bases from V and 2 from J, leaving 9 bases between them. This CDR3 comprises 13 residues. Per the germline V gene, CDR1 is SGHRS and CDR2 is YFSETQ. The CDR3 is CASTPGAYNEQFF. CDR3 in DNA: TGCGCCAGCACCCCTGGGGCCTACAATGAGCAGTTCTTC.

This clonotype was counted at least ten times. The rearrangement joins TRBV7-9 to TRBJ2-5; D remains unclear. From germline, CDR1 is SEHNR and CDR2 FQNEAQ (reference sequence). This CDR3 comprises 11 residues. With 6 bases removed from V and 0 bases from J, the gap between germline ends came to 2 bases. In nucleotides, the CDR3 is TGTGCCAGCAGTTACCAAGAGACCCAGTACTTC. The encoded protein is CASSYQETQYF. The full variable domain, in which reference TRBV7-9 and TRBJ2-5 provide the parts outside the CDR3, is DTGVSQNPRHKITKRGQNVTFRCDPISEHNRLYWYRQTLGQGPEFLTYFQNEAQLEKSRLLSDRFSAERPKGSFSTLEIQRTEQGDSAMYLCASSYQETQYFGPGTRLLVL.

This clonotype was observed at least ten times. As DNA, the CDR3 is TGTGCCAGCAGCTGGGCAAACCCGGGACTAGGAGTCGAGCAGTACTTC. Amino acids: CASSWANPGLGVEQYF. The chain is built from TRBV7-8 and TRBJ2-7, with TRBD2 matching 8 bases. This CDR3 spans 16 amino acids. CDR1 is SGHVS, CDR2 FQNEAQ, per germline. With 4 bases clipped from V and 6 bases from J, the junction kept 14 bases outside the gene matches.

This clonotype was seen ten or more times. The chain carries TRBV27 and TRBJ2-7, with TRBD2 identical over 11 bases. CDR1 is MNHEY and CDR2 is SMNVEV in the germline V gene (reference sequence). The CDR3 extends over 16 amino acids. V lost 5 bases, J lost 6 bases, and 12 bases stayed unmatched. This chain's CDR3 is CASSLVGSGRAGEQYF. The CDR3 nucleotides read TGTGCCAGCAGTCTGGTAGGTAGCGGGAGGGCCGGCGAGCAGTACTTC.

The chain carries TRBV10-3 and TRBJ2-7, with D hard to call. The CDR3 length is 12 residues. V lost 0 bases to trimming and J lost 6 bases, with 6 bases between them. Per the germline V gene, CDR1 is ENHRY and CDR2 is SYGVKD. Here the CDR3 reads CAISESRVEQYF. For the CDR3, the DNA is TGTGCCATCAGTGAGTCGCGAGTCGAGCAGTACTTC.

In this sample, this clonotype turned up many times. The conserved final phenylalanine or tryptophan is absent from the CDR3, which likely points to a read error. The CDR3 DNA sequence: TGCGCCAGCAGCCAAGATGGACAGGGCCATCATTCACCCCTCCACTCT. Translation gives CASSQDGQGHHSPLHS. V usage is TRBV4-3 and J usage is TRBJ1-6; the match to TRBD1 covers 8 bases. V shed 0 bases and J 8 bases; nucleotides not matched to a gene: 6. CDR1 and CDR2 (germline): LGHNA, YSLEER. This CDR3 comprises 16 residues.

There are many counts of this clonotype. This sequence joins TRBV4-2 and TRBJ2-1, with TRBD2 matching over 11 bases. Trimming took 1 base from V and 6 from J; bases not matched to a gene: 11. The CDR3 runs 18 residues. CDR1 LGHNA and CDR2 YNFKEQ come from the germline V gene. CDR3 amino acids: CASSQGTDTSGSINEQFF. CDR3 sequence (DNA): TGTGCCAGCAGCCAAGGGACTGATACTAGCGGGAGTATCAATGAGCAGTTCTTC.